This TCR beta chain is drawn from a study of blood T cells in healthy people across ages. Primed by a sample-barcoded 5' primer and a J-beta primer mix, a second PCR proceeded for about 7 to 12 cycles. TCRdb independently ran MiXCR on the 5' RACE reads; one entry per CDR3 protein. Of 600,000 to 1,000,000 distinct CDR3 sequences listed, around a quarter are singletons. With 1 base removed from V and 0 bases from J, the gap between germline ends came to 12 bases. Germline assignment: CDR1 LGHNA and CDR2 YSLEER. The CDR3 extends over 16 amino acids. This clonotype occurred a few times. The sample also formed part of further work on T cells of mothers and their children. From that paper: The extracted RNA was employed in its entirety for cDNA synthesis, at roughly 1.5 ug per 15 ul.

This clonotype was obtained from a boy younger than 18 in good health. This rearrangement joins TRBV4-3 to TRBJ1-1; possibly TRBD1 for D (5 bases). Sequencing used blood. In DNA form, the CDR3 reads TGCGCCAGCAGCCAAGGGGGCCGGCTAATGAACACTGAAGCTTTCTTT. As protein: CASSQGGRLMNTEAFF.